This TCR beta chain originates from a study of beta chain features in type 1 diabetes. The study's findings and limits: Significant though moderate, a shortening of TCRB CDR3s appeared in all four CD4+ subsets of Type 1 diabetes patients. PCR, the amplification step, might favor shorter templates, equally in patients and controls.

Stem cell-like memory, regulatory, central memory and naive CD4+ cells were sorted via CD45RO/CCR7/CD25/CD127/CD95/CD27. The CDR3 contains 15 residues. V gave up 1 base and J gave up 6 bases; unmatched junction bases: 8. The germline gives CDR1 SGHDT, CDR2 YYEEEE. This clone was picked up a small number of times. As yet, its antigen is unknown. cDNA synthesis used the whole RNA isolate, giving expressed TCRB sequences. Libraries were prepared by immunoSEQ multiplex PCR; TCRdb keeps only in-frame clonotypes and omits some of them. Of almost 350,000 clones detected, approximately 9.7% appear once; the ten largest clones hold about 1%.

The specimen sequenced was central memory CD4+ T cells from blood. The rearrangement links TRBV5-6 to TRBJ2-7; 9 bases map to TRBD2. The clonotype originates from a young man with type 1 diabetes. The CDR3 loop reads CASSLRLAGLGEQYF. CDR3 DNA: TGTGCCAGCAGCTTGCGGCTAGCGGGGCTGGGCGAGCAGTACTTC.